This T cell receptor (beta chain) emerged from a study of OX40 agonist ivuxolimab in advanced cancers. Describing the broader study: The costimulatory receptor OX40 (CD134) was targeted by ivuxolimab, a fully human IgG2 agonistic monoclonal antibody. Intravenous ivuxolimab was administered to patients every 2 weeks at six dose levels: 0.01, 0.1, 0.3, 1.5, 3 and 10 mg/kg. Of the 50 or so patients in dose escalation, some 20 had hepatocellular carcinoma, roughly 15 had melanoma, 9 had renal cell carcinoma and 9 had head and neck cancer. The dose-escalation cohort was around 84% male with a mean age of about 58 years, ranging from roughly 20 to 80. Patients were allowed to have had prior anti-PD-1, anti-PD-L1 or anti-CTLA-4 therapy, and approximately 37% of the dose-escalation patients had been treated with checkpoint inhibitors. Partial responses were achieved by three dose-escalation patients, of whom one had hepatocellular carcinoma and two had cutaneous melanoma. Peripheral TCRbeta sequencing aimed to test whether ivuxolimab altered TCR sequence diversity and caused clonal T-cell expansion. The paper describes the monotherapy dose-escalation part (N of about 54 patients) of the phase I trial of ivuxolimab.

V loses 5 bases of germline sequence and J loses 4 bases, and the interval between the two ends is 17 bases. The CDR1 and CDR2 encoded by the germline V gene are MNHEY and SVGAGI. The CDR3 spans 15 residues, from the cysteine through the phenylalanine. Of all the DNA, just the CDR3 is kept, 45 bases in frame from base 1. Patients with autoimmune disease history or receiving systemic immunosuppression were excluded from the trial. Peripheral blood for TCR sequencing was drawn from every dose cohort at baseline, at cycle 4 day 1 and at cycle 7 day 1. Samples came from an open-label, multicenter, first-in-human phase I dose-escalation trial of ivuxolimab. Adults with locally advanced or metastatic melanoma, renal cell, hepatocellular, or head and neck squamous cell carcinoma were enrolled in the trial. Before TCR sequencing, CD4+ T cells and CD8+ T cells were sorted from peripheral blood as separate populations.

For this clone: Its antigen is currently not known. Base-call qualities are not available, and no considerably larger clone is one nucleotide away.

Genomic DNA was isolated from the sorted cells so that the TCRbeta CDR3 region could be sequenced. The immunoSEQ Assay was used to sequence the TCRbeta CDR3 regions. Imported from immuneACCESS, the table was reduced by TCRdb to in-frame sequences with V and J called. These copies leave out some clones; in studies compared against another copy, an unresolved V gene accounts for under half, and the cause of the remainder is not known. This sample lists 60,000 to 75,000 clones; approximately 78% were detected once. Of the sample, 0.8% to 1.1% falls within the top ten clones. Results the study describes overall, beyond this receptor: The antigen specificity of the peripheral T cells that underwent clonal expansion was not determined. On average, CD8+ T cells showed more expanded clones than CD4+ T cells after ivuxolimab. Low levels of normalized T-cell clonal expansion were also shown by some nonresponding patients. In the 0.1-3.0 mg/kg groups, partial responders had among the lowest normalized peripheral clonal expansion, particularly in CD8+ T cells. Clonal expansion of both CD4+ and CD8+ blood T cells was observed from baseline to week 6 at doses 0.1 to 3.0 mg/kg.

The source of this sequence is an adult with an advanced solid tumor such as melanoma, head and neck, liver or kidney cancer. This chain joins TRBV6-5 to TRBJ1-1, with no reliable assignment of the D segment. The source material was CD4+ or CD8+ T cells sorted from blood, sampled in a trial of the OX40 agonist ivuxolimab. CDR3 region: CASSRAGREVTEAFF. At the DNA level, the sequence is TGTGCCAGCAGTAGGGCGGGTAGGGAGGTCACTGAAGCTTTCTTT.